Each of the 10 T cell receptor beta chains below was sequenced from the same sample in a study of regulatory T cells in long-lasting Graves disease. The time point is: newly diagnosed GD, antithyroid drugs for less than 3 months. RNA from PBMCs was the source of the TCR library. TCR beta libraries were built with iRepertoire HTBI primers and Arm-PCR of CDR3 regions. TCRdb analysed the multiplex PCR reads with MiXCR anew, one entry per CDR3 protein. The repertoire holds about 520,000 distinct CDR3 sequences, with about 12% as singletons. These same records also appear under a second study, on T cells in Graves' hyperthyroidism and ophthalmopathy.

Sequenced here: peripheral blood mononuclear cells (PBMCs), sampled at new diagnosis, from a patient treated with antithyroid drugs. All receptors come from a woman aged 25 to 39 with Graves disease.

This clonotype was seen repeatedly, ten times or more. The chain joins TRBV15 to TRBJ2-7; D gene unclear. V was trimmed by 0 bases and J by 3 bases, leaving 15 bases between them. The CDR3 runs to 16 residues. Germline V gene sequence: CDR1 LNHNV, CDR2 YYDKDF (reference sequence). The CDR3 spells CATSRDFAADGYEQYF. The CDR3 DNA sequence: TGTGCCACCAGCAGAGATTTTGCGGCTGACGGCTACGAGCAGTACTTC.

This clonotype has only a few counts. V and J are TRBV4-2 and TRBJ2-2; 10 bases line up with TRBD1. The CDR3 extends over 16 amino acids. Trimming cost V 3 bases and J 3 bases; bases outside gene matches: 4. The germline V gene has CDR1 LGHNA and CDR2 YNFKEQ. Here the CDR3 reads CASSHTGTGDTGELFF. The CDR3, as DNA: TGTGCCAGCAGCCATACCGGGACAGGGGACACCGGGGAGCTGTTTTTT.

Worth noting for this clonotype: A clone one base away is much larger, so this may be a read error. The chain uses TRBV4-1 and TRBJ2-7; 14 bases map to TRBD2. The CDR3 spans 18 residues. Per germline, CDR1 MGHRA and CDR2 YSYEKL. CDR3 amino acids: CASSQEGPGTSGSYEQCF. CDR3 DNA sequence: TGCGCCAGCAGCCAAGAGGGACCCGGGACTAGCGGGAGTTACGAGCAGTGCTTC.

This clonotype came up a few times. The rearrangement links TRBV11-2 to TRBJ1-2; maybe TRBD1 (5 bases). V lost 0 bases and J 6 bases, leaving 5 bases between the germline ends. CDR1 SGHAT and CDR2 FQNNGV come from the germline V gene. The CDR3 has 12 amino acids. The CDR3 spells CASSLEGDGYTF. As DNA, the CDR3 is TGTGCCAGCAGCTTAGAAGGGGATGGCTACACCTTC.

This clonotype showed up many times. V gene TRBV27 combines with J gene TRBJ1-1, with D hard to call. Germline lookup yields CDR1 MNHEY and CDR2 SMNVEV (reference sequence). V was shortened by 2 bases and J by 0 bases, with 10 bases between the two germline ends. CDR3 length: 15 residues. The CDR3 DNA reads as TGTGCCAGCAGTTTAGCAGGAGAGCTGAACACTGAAGCTTTCTTT. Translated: CASSLAGELNTEAFF.

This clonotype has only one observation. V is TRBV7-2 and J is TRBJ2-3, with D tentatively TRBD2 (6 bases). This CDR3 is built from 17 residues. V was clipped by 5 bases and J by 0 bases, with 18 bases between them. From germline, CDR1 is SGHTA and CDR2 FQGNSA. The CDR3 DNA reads TGTGCCAGCAGCCTCAGTAGGGGCGGGACTAGCACAGATACGCAGTATTTT. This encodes CASSLSRGGTSTDTQYF.

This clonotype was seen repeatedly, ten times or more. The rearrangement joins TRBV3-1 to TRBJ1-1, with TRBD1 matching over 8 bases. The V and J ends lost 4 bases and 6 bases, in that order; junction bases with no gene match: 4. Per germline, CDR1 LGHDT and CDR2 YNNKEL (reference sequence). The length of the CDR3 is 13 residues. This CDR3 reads CASSLRTGSEAFF. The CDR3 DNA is TGTGCCAGCAGCCTAAGGACAGGGTCTGAAGCTTTCTTT. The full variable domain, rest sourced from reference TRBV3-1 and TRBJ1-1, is DTAVSQTPKYLVTQMGNDKSIKCEQNLGHDTMYWYKQDSKKFLKIMFSYNNKELIINETVPNRFSPKSPDKAHLNLHINSLELGDSAVYFCASSLRTGSEAFFGQGTRLTVV.

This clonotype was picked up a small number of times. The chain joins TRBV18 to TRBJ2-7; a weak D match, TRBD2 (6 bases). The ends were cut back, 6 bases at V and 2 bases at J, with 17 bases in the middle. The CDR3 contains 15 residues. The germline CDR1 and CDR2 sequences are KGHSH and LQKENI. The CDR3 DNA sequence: TGTGCCAGCTCCGGACCGGGAGTGAGGCCCTACGAGCAGTACTTC. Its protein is CASSGPGVRPYEQYF.

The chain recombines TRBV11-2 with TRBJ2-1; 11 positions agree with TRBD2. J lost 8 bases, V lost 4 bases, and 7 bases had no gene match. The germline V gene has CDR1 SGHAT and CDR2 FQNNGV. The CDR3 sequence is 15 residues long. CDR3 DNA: TGTGCCAGCAGCTCGCTAGCGGGAGGCTTCGATGAGCAGTTCTTC. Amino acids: CASSSLAGGFDEQFF.

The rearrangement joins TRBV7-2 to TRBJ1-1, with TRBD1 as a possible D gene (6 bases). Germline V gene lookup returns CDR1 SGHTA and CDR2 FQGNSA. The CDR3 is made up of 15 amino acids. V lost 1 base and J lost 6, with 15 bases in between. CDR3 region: CASSLGDRRRAEAFF. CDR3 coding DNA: TGTGCCAGCAGCTTAGGCGACAGGAGAAGGGCTGAAGCTTTCTTT.